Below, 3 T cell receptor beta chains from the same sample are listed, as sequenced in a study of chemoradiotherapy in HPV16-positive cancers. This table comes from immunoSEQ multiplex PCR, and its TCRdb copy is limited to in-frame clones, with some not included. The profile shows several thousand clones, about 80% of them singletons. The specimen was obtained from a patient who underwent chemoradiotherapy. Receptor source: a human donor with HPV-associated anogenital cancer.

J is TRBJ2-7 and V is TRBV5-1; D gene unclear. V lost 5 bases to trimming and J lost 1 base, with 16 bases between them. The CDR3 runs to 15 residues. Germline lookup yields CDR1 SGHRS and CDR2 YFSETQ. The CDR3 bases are TGCGCCAGCAGACCTGAACCCGAGCTTTCCTACGAGCAGTACTTC. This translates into CASRPEPELSYEQYF.

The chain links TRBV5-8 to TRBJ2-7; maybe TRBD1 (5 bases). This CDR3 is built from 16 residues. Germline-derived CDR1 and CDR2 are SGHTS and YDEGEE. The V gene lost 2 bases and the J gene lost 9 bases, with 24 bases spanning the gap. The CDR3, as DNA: TGTGCCAGCAGCTTCCAAGGAGACAGACCATCGGCTGGGCAGTACTTC. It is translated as CASSFQGDRPSAGQYF.

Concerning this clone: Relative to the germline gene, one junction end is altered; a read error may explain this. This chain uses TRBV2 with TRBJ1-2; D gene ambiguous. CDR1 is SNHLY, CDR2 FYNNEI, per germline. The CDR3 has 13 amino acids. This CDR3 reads CASRKGGNYGHTF. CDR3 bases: TGTGCCAGCAGGAAGGGCGGGAACTATGGCCACACCTTC.